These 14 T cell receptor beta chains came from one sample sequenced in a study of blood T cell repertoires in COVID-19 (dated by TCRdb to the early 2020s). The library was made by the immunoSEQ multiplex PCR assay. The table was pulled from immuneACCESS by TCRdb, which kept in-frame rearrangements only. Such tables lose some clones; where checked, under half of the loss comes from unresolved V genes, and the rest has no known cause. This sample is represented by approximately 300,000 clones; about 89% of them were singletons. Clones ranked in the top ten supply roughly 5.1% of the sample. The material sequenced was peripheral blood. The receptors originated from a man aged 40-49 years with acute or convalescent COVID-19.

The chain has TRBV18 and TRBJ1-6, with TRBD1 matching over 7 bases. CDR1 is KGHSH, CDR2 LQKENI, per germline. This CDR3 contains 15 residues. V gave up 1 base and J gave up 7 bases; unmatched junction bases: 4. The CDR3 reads CASSPQGAQNSPLHF. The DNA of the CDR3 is TGTGCCAGCTCACCACAGGGGGCGCAGAATTCACCCCTCCACTTT.

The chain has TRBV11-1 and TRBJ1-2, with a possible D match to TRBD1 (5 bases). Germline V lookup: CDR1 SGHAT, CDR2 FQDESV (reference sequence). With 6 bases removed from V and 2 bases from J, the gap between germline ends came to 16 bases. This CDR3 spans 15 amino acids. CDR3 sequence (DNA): TGTGCCAGCAGTTACGGGGGAGTGCGGAACTATGGCTACACCTTC. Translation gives CASSYGGVRNYGYTF.

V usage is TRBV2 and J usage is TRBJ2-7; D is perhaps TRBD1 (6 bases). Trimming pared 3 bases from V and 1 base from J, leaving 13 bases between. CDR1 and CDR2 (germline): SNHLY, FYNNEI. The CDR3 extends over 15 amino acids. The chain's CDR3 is CASSEDSQLSYEQYF. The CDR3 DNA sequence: TGTGCCAGCAGTGAGGACAGCCAACTTTCCTACGAGCAGTACTTC.

The CDR3 bases are TGTGCCAGTAGTCCAAAGACGGGGGGGGTAAATAATTCACCCCTCCACTTT. Translated: CASSPKTGGVNNSPLHF. V usage is TRBV19 and J usage is TRBJ1-6; D is possibly TRBD1 (5 bases). From germline, CDR1 is LNHDA and CDR2 SQIVND (reference sequence). The V end lost 5 bases, the J end lost 5 bases, and 19 bases lay between the germline ends. The CDR3 spans 17 residues.

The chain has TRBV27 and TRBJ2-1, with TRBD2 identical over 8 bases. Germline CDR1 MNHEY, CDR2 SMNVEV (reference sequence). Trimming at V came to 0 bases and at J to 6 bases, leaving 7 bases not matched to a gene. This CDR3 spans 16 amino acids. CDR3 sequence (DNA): TGTGCCAGCAGTTTATCTATCGGGGGGGCTTCCAATGAGCAGTTCTTC. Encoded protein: CASSLSIGGASNEQFF.

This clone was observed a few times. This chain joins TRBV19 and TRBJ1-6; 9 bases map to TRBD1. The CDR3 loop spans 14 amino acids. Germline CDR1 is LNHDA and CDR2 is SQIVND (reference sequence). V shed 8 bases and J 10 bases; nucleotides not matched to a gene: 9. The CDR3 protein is CASRLQGASSPLHF. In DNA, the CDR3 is TGTGCCAGTCGACTACAGGGGGCAAGCTCACCCCTCCACTTT. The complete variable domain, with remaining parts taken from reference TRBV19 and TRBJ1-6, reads DGGITQSPKYLFRKEGQNVTLSCEQNLNHDAMYWYRQDPGQGLRLIYYSQIVNDFQKGDIAEGYSVSREKKESFPLTVTSAQKNPTAFYLCASRLQGASSPLHFGNGTRLTVT.

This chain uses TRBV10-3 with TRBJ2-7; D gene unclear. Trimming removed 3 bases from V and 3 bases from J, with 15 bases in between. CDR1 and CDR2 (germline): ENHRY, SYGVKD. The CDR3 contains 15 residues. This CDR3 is CAISDPRIGFYEQYF. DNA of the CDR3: TGTGCCATCAGTGACCCTCGCATCGGTTTCTACGAGCAGTACTTC.

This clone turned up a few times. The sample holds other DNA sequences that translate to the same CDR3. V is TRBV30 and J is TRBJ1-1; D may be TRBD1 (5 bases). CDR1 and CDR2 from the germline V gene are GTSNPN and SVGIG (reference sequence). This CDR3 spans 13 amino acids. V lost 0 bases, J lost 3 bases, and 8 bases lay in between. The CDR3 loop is CAWSVRGYTEAFF. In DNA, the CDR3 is TGTGCCTGGAGTGTCCGGGGGTACACTGAAGCTTTCTTT.

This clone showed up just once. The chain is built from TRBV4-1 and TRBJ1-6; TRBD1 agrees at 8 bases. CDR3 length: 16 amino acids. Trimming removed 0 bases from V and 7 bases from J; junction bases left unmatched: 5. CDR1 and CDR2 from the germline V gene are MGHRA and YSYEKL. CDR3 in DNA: TGCGCCAGCAGCCAAGATAAACAGGGGGACAATTCACCCCTCCACTTT. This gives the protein CASSQDKQGDNSPLHF.

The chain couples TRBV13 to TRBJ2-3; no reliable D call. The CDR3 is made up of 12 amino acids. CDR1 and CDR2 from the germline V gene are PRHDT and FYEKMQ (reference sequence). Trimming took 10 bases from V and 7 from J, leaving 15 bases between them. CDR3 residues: CATEASTNTQYF. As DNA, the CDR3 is TGTGCCACTGAAGCCTCCACGAATACGCAGTATTTT.

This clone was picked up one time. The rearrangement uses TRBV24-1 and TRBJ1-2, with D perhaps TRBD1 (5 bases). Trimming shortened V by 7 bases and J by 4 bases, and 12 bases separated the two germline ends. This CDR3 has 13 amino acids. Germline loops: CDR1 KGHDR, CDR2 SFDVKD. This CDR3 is CATSPRVGYGYTF. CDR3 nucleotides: TGTGCCACCAGCCCCAGGGTGGGCTATGGCTACACCTTC.

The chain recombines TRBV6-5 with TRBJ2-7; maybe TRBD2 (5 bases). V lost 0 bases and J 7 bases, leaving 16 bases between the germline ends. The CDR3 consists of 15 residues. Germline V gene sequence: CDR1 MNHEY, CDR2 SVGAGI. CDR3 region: CASSYSGRSTREQYF. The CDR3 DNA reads TGTGCCAGCAGTTACTCGGGGAGATCAACTCGGGAGCAGTACTTC.

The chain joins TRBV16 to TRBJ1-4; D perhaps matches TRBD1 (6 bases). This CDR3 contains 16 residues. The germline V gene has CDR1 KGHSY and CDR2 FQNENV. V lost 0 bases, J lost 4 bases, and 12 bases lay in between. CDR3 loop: CASSQSKGTRNEKLFF. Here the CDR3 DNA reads TGTGCCAGCAGCCAATCCAAAGGGACACGTAATGAAAAACTGTTTTTT. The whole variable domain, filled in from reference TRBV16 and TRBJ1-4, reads GEEVAQTPKHLVRGEGQKAKLYCAPIKGHSYVFWYQQVLKNEFKFLISFQNENVFDETGMPKERFSAKCLPNSPCSLEIQATKLEDSAVYFCASSQSKGTRNEKLFFGSGTQLSVL.

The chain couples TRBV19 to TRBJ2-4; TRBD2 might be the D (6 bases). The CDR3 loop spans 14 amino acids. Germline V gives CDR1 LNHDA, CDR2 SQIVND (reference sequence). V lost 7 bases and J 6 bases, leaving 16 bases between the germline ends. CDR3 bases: TGTGCCAGTACCACCACTGGGGGGTTAAACATTCAGTACTTC. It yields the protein CASTTTGGLNIQYF.